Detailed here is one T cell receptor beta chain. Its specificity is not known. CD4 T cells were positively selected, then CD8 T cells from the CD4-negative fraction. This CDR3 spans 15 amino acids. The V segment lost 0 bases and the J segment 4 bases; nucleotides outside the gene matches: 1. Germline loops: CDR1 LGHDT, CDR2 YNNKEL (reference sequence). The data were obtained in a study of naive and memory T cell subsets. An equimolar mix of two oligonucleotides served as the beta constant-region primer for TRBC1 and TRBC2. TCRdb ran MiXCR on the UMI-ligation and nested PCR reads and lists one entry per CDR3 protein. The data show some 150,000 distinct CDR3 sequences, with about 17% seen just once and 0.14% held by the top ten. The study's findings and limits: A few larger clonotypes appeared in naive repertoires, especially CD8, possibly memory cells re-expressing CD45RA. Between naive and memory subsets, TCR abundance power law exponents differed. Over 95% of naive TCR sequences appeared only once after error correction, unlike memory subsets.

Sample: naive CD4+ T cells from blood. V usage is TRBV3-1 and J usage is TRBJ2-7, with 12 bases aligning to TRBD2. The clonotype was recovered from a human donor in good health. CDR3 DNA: TGTGCCAGCAGCCAAGACGGGACTAGCGGGTACGAGCAGTACTTC. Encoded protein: CASSQDGTSGYEQYF.